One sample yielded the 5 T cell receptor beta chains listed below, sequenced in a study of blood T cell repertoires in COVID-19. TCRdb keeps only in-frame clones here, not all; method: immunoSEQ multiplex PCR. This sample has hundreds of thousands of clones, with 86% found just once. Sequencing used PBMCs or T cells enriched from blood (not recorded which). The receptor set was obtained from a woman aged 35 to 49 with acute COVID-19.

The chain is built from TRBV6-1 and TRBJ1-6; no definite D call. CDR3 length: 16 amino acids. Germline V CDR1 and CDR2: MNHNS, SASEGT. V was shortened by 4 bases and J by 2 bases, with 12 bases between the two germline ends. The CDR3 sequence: CASSGPVRAYNSPLHF. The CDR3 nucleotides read TGTGCCAGCAGTGGCCCCGTACGGGCCTATAATTCACCCCTCCACTTT.

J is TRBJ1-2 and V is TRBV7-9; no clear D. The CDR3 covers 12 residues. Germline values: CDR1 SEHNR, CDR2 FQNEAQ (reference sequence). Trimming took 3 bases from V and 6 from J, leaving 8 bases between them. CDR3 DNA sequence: TGTGCCAGCAGCTTCCAGGTTGATGGCTACACCTTC. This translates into CASSFQVDGYTF. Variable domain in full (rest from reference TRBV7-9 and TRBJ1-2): DTGVSQNPRHKITKRGQNVTFRCDPISEHNRLYWYRQTLGQGPEFLTYFQNEAQLEKSRLLSDRFSAERPKGSFSTLEIQRTEQGDSAMYLCASSFQVDGYTFGSGTRLTVV.

The CDR3, as DNA: TGTGCCAGCAGCAGTGGGAGGAGGGACGAGCAGTACTTC. Translating it yields CASSSGRRDEQYF. The chain is built from TRBV5-4 and TRBJ2-7; possible D gene TRBD2, 6 bases. The germline V gene encodes CDR1 SGHNT and CDR2 YYREEE (reference sequence). V lost 4 bases and J lost 5, with 13 bases in between. The CDR3 extends over 13 amino acids.

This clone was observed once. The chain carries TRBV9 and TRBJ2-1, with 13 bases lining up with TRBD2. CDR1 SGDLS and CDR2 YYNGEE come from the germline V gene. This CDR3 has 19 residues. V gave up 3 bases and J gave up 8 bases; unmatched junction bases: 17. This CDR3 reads CASSDGLAGENILIDEQFF. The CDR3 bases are TGTGCCAGCAGCGATGGACTAGCGGGAGAGAACATCCTCATCGATGAGCAGTTCTTC.

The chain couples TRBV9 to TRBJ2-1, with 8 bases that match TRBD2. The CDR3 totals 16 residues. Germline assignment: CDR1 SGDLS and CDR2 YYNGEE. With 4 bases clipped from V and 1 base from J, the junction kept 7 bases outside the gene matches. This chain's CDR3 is CASSPVAGTSYNEQFF. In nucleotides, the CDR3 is TGTGCCAGCAGCCCCGTAGCGGGAACTTCCTACAATGAGCAGTTCTTC.